These T cell receptor beta chains were read from a single sample in a study of blood T cell repertoires in COVID-19. TCRdb keeps only in-frame clones here, not all; method: immunoSEQ multiplex PCR. The table records approximately 140,000 clones, 75% to 90% of them present only once. Sequencing was done on a sample of peripheral blood. These receptors came from a man aged 65-85 years with acute or convalescent COVID-19. CDR3s include the opening cysteine and the closing phenylalanine or tryptophan. The order of the fields is clone size, V gene, D gene, J gene, CDR3 DNA, CDR3 protein. The D gene is left open where the match is weak. Where a row states a size, it is once, few, many or the class of an expanded clone; other rows omit it.

.	TRBV5-1	.	TRBJ1-6	TGCGCCAGCAAGGGTAGCCAGGGGAATAATTCACCCCTCCACTTT	CASKGSQGNNSPLHF
few	TRBV5-1	TRBD1	TRBJ2-3	TGCGCCAGCAGCTTGATAGGTACGTGGGACAGGGAAGCAGATACGCAGTATTTT	CASSLIGTWDREADTQYF
.	TRBV7-8	.	TRBJ1-4	TGTGCCAGCAGCTTAAGTGCAGGGGATGAAAAACTGTTTTTT	CASSLSAGDEKLFF
few	TRBV4-1	.	TRBJ1-2	TGCGCCAGCAGCCATCTTATAACAGAGAACTATGGCTACACCTTC	CASSHLITENYGYTF
.	TRBV28	.	TRBJ2-1	TGTGCCAGCAGCTCCCACCCGAGCTCCTACAATGAGCAGTTCTTC	CASSSHPSSYNEQFF
.	TRBV29-1	.	TRBJ2-3	TGCAGCGTGAAAGGGCGGGACTCGATGAATACGCAGTATTTT	CSVKGRDSMNTQYF
.	TRBV5-1	.	TRBJ2-1	TGCGCCAGCAGCTTGGAACGACTATCTACCTACAATGAGCAGTTCTTC	CASSLERLSTYNEQFF
.	TRBV7-6	.	TRBJ2-1	TGTGCCAGCAGCCACCTTGTGGGGGGCTCCTACAATGAGCAGTTCTTC	CASSHLVGGSYNEQFF
few	TRBV7-3	TRBD2	TRBJ2-2	TGTGCCAGCAGCTCCCCGCCGGGAGGGAGTAACACCGGGGAGCTGTTTTTT	CASSSPPGGSNTGELFF
.	TRBV7-2	TRBD2	TRBJ2-1	TGTGCCAGCAGCCCGCGGGGGGCCCGAGCTGAGCAGTTCTTC	CASSPRGARAEQFF
.	TRBV3-1/TRBV3-2	.	TRBJ1-2	TGTGCCAGCAGCCTTAGGACAGATCTTGCTGGCTACACCTTC	CASSLRTDLAGYTF
.	TRBV27	.	TRBJ2-2	TGTGCCAGCAGTTTAACACGGGAGACGACCGGGGAGCTGTTTTTT	CASSLTRETTGELFF
.	TRBV27	.	TRBJ1-6	TGTGCCACCCGCCTCTTGCAGGGAACCTATAATTCACCCCTCCACTTT	CATRLLQGTYNSPLHF
.	TRBV12-2	.	TRBJ2-7	TGTGCAAGTCGCTTAGGACTAGCGGGTATAGTGTACGAGCAGTACTTC	CASRLGLAGIVYEQYF
once	TRBV2	TRBD2	TRBJ2-3	TGTGCCAGCAAGCTAGCGGGAGGGCCGGGGGGAGATACGCAGTATTTT	CASKLAGGPGGDTQYF
.	TRBV30	TRBD1	TRBJ2-3	TGTGCCTGGAGCCGACAGGGGTTTGGCACAGATACGCAGTATTTT	CAWSRQGFGTDTQYF
.	TRBV5-1	TRBD2	TRBJ2-2	TGCGCCAGCAGCCCCGAGGGCGCGGGAGTCCCCGGGGAGCTGTTTTTT	CASSPEGAGVPGELFF
.	TRBV3-1/TRBV3-2	TRBD2	TRBJ2-5	TGTGCCAGCAGTCCTGGTCGACTAGCGGGAGGGCTACAAGAGACCCAGTACTTC	CASSPGRLAGGLQETQYF
once	TRBV9	TRBD2	TRBJ2-1	TGTGCCAGCAGCGTCATGACTAGGGGAGGGTACAATGAGCAGTTCTTC	CASSVMTRGGYNEQFF
.	TRBV9	.	TRBJ2-2	TGTGCCAGCAGCTCATCACTCCGGGGCACCGGGGAGCTGTTTTTT	CASSSSLRGTGELFF
.	TRBV5-6	.	TRBJ1-1	TGTGCCAGCAGCTTGGTAGGGAGGAACACTGAAGCTTTCTTT	CASSLVGRNTEAFF
many	TRBV5-1	TRBD2	TRBJ2-5	TGCGCCAGCAGCCCCGCCCATCTAGCGGCCCAGGAGACCCAGTACTTC	CASSPAHLAAQETQYF
.	TRBV27	TRBD1	TRBJ2-5	TGTGCCAGCAGTTTAGCGACAGGGCAAGGGACCCAGTACTTC	CASSLATGQGTQYF
.	TRBV2	.	TRBJ2-4	TGTGCCAGCAGGTTCACACTAGCCAAAAACATTCGGTACTTC	CASRFTLAKNIRYF
.	TRBV10-3	TRBD2	TRBJ2-2	TGTGCCATCAGTGTCGGGACTAGCGGGAGTAGAGGGACCGGGGAGCTGTTTTTT	CAISVGTSGSRGTGELFF
.	TRBV10-2	.	TRBJ1-1	TGCGCCAGCAACAGATTTATGAACACTGAAGCTTTCTTT	CASNRFMNTEAFF
.	TRBV6-4	.	TRBJ2-1	TGTGCCAGCAGTGGTGGGAGTCTAGCGCCGTACAATGAGCAGTTCTTC	CASSGGSLAPYNEQFF
.	TRBV10-2	TRBD2	TRBJ2-7	TGCGCCAGTCAGAGCGGGGGGGCGTACGAGCAGTACTTC	CASQSGGAYEQYF
.	TRBV28	.	TRBJ2-2	TGTGCCAGCAGTTTAGTGGGAATTAAACTGCTCTCGCGGGGTACCGGGGAGCTGTTTTTT	CASSLVGIKLLSRGTGELFF
.	TRBV10-3	TRBD1	TRBJ2-1	TGTGCCATCAGACGGACAGGGGAGGACAATGAGCAGTTCTTC	CAIRRTGEDNEQFF
.	TRBV4-1	.	TRBJ2-1	TGCGCCAGCAGCCAAGATGACTCCGAGGCGGTGGTTAATGAGCAGTTCTTC	CASSQDDSEAVVNEQFF
.	TRBV7-9	TRBD1	TRBJ1-2	TGTGCCAGCAGCTCCTCCCTCAGGGGGGTCTATGGCTACACCTTC	CASSSSLRGVYGYTF
.	TRBV5-3	TRBD2	TRBJ2-3	TGTGCCAGAAGAGGCCCTTTTCGCGGGAGTAGAAGGGATACGCAGTATTTT	CARRGPFRGSRRDTQYF
.	TRBV5-4	.	TRBJ2-7	TGTGCCAGCAGCTTCGGACAATATACCTACGAGCAGTACTTC	CASSFGQYTYEQYF
.	TRBV19	TRBD1	TRBJ1-1	TGTGCCAGTAGGCCAGGGGGCAGGAACACTGAAGCTTTCTTT	CASRPGGRNTEAFF
few	TRBV10-3	.	TRBJ2-5	TGTGCCATCAGTGAGTCTGTGGGGGGTACAGGCCGCAGGTACTTC	CAISESVGGTGRRYF
.	TRBV28	TRBD2	TRBJ2-5	TGTGCCAGCAGTCCACCAGGACTAGCGACAAAAGAGACCCAGTACTTC	CASSPPGLATKETQYF
.	TRBV5-1	.	TRBJ2-2	TGCGCCAGCAGCTTGGGGACAGAGAACACCGGGGAGCTGTTTTTT	CASSLGTENTGELFF
few	TRBV5-6	TRBD1	TRBJ1-3	TGTGCCAGCAGCCACACGGGACAGAACAGAGGGGCCTCTGGAAACACCATATATTTT	CASSHTGQNRGASGNTIYF
.	TRBV7-8	.	TRBJ2-7	TGTGCCAGCAGCTTAAGGAGGGGCACCTACGAGCAGTACTTC	CASSLRRGTYEQYF
.	TRBV18	TRBD2	TRBJ2-1	TGTGCCAGCTCACCAGTGGGGGAGGGATACAATGAGCAGTTCTTC	CASSPVGEGYNEQFF
.	TRBV3-1/TRBV3-2	.	TRBJ1-4	TGTGCCAACAGCCAAGAACTACCGGGTCGGAAGTTTTTT	CANSQELPGRKFF
.	TRBV6-5	TRBD1	TRBJ2-1	TGTGCCAGCACCGGGACAGGGTTACATGAGCAGTTCTTC	CASTGTGLHEQFF
.	TRBV28	.	TRBJ1-3	TGTGCCAGCACCTCCGGGGAGGGGCGGGTTTCTGGAAACACCATATATTTT	CASTSGEGRVSGNTIYF
.	TRBV5-1	.	TRBJ1-4	TGCGCCAGCAGCTTGACAGGGAGTGAAACTAATGAAAAACTGTTTTTT	CASSLTGSETNEKLFF
.	TRBV2	.	TRBJ1-5	TGTGCCAGCAGGCAGGGGAGAAATCAGCCCCAGCATTTT	CASRQGRNQPQHF
few	TRBV7-9	TRBD1	TRBJ1-1	TGTGCCAGCAGTTCTAAGGGGACAGCGAACACTGAAGCTTTCTTT	CASSSKGTANTEAFF
.	TRBV6-5	.	TRBJ2-7	TGTGCCAGCAGTAACAACTGGGGGGGGCGCGGCGAGCAGTACTTC	CASSNNWGGRGEQYF
few	TRBV3-1/TRBV3-2	.	TRBJ2-7	TGTGCCAGCAGCCAAGGAGGCGGCCGGGGCTCCTACGAGCAGTACTTC	CASSQGGGRGSYEQYF
.	TRBV27	TRBD1	TRBJ2-7	TGTGCCAACCGGACAGGGAAATCCTACGAGCAGTACTTC	CANRTGKSYEQYF
.	TRBV11-2	TRBD1	TRBJ2-6	TGTGCCAGCGCTCTCAGGGGGATCGGGGCCAACGTCCTGACTTTC	CASALRGIGANVLTF
.	TRBV7-9	.	TRBJ1-1	TGTGCCAGCAGCTTAGAAGCCATGGGCGAAGCTTTCTTT	CASSLEAMGEAFF
.	TRBV25-1	TRBD1	TRBJ1-4	TGTGCCAGCAGTGCAACCATCGGACAGGGAAGTGAAAAACTGTTTTTT	CASSATIGQGSEKLFF